This T cell receptor beta chain was profiled in a study of Graves' ophthalmopathy and Graves' hyperthyroidism. This clonotype has a count of ten or more. RNA transcripts were the source from which TCR beta CDR3 regions were amplified. HTBI primers primed a first-round RT-PCR, and a second-round multiplex PCR followed. TCRdb redid the calling of the multiplex PCR reads with MiXCR, one entry per CDR3 protein. The table includes fewer than 350,000 distinct CDR3 sequences, roughly 15% detected once. The germline gives CDR1 SGHVS, CDR2 FQNEAQ. This CDR3 region has 15 residues. V shed 5 bases and J 4 bases; nucleotides not matched to a gene: 7.

Sequenced input: peripheral blood. The sequence was collected from an adult man with Graves' ophthalmopathy. The chain has TRBV7-8 and TRBJ2-5, with 10 bases identical to TRBD2. For the CDR3, the DNA is TGTGCCAGCAGCCAGGGACTAGCGAGCTTAGAGACCCAGTACTTC. This encodes CASSQGLASLETQYF.